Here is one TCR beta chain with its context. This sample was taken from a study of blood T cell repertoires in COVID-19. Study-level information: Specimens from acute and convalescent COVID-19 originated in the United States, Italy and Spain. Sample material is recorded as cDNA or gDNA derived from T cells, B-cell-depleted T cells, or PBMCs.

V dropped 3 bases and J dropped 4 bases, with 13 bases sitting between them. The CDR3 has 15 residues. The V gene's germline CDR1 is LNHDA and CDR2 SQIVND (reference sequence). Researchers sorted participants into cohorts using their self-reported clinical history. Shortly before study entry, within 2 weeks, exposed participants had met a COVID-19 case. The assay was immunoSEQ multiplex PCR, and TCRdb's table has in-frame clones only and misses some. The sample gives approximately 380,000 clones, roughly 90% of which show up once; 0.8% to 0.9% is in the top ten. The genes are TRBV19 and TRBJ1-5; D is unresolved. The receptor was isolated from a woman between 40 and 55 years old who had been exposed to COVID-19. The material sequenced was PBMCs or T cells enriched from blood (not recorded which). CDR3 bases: TGTGCCAGTAGTATCGACGGGGTGATGAATCAGCCCCAGCATTTT. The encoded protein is CASSIDGVMNQPQHF.